Given below is one T cell receptor (beta chain) in context. Under the authors' procedure: Reference gene primer amplification gave estimated nucleated cell counts. TCRdb's copy holds only in-frame clones and misses some; the assay was immunoSEQ multiplex PCR. V, J and clone size were drawn from that table, and D and trimming were deduced from the DNA. The sample yields about 260,000 clones, 85% to 90% seen once. These data belong to a study of blood T cell repertoires in COVID-19. About the research overall: COVID-19 samples collected from the United States, Italy and Spain covered acute and convalescent phases. The analysed material was cDNA or gDNA that came from T cells, B-cell-depleted T cells, or PBMCs.

CDR1 is KGHSH, CDR2 LQKENI, per germline. The CDR3 spans 17 residues. Germline trimming cut 3 bases from V and 0 bases from J; bases unmatched to any gene: 9. The origin of this receptor is a man aged 50-59 years who had been exposed to COVID-19. This chain joins TRBV18 and TRBJ1-2, with TRBD1 matching over 8 bases. The sequenced material came from PBMCs or T cells enriched from blood (not recorded which). CDR3 protein: CASSPVTGDLANYGYTF. The CDR3 DNA is TGTGCCAGCTCACCCGTGACAGGGGATTTAGCTAACTATGGCTACACCTTC.